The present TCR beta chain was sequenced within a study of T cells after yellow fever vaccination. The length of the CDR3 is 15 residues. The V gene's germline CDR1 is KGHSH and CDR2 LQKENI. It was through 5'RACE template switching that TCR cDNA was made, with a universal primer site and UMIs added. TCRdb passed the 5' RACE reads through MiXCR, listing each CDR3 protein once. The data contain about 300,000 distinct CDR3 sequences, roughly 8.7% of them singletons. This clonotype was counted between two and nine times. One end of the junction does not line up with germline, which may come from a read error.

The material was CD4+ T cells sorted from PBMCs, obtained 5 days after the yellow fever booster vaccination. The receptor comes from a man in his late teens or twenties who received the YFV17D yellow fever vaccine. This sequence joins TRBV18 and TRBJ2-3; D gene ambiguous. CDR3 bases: TGTGACAGCTCACCGTCCCCTAAAGCATCAGATACGCAGTATTTT. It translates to CDSSPSPKASDTQYF.